This TCR beta chain originates from a study of early T cells in non-severe SARS-CoV-2 infection. V lost 4 bases and J lost 5; bases outside the gene matches: 9. This CDR3 spans 15 amino acids. The V gene's germline CDR1 is SGHNT and CDR2 YYREEE (reference sequence). TCRdb reprocessed the 5' RACE reads via MiXCR and lists one record per CDR3 protein. The sample yields some 100,000 distinct CDR3 sequences, approximately 14% seen once. The TCR was taken from an adult who was a healthcare worker with PCR-confirmed SARS-CoV-2 infection or an uninfected control (not recorded which). The sample comprised whole blood. The chain combines TRBV5-4 with TRBJ2-5, with TRBD1 identical over 9 bases. CDR3 coding DNA: TGTGCCAGCAGCCCGGGACAGGGAGTCGGGGAGACCCAGTACTTC. The encoded protein is CASSPGQGVGETQYF.